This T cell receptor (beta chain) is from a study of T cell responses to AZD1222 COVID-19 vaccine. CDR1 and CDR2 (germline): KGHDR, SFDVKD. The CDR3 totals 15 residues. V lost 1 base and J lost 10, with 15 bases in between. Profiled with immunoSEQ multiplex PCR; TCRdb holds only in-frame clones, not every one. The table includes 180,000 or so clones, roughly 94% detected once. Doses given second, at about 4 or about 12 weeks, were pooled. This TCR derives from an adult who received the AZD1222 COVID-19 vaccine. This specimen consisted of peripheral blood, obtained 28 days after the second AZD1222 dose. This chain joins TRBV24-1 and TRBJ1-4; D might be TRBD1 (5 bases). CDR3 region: CATSDFGQGLGKLFF. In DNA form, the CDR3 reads TGTGCCACCAGTGATTTTGGGCAGGGCTTGGGAAAACTGTTTTTT.